The next 20 T cell receptor beta chains were all read from a single sample in a study of T cell responses to AZD1222 COVID-19 vaccine. The repertoire was sequenced with immunoSEQ multiplex PCR; TCRdb's copy has only in-frame clones and lacks some. The sample shows fewer than 200,000 clones, 80% to 95% of them seen only once. This material consisted of peripheral blood, taken on day 0 of AZD1222 vaccination. These receptors all stem from an adult in good health.

V and J are TRBV12-5 and TRBJ2-5; no reliable D call. From germline, CDR1 is LGHNT and CDR2 FRNRAP. Trimming cost V 1 base and J 5 bases, with 8 bases left between them. This CDR3 comprises 13 residues. This CDR3 reads CASGLGPGETQYF. As DNA, the CDR3 is TGTGCTAGTGGTTTGGGCCCTGGGGAGACCCAGTACTTC.

The V call is TRBV15, the J call TRBJ1-5; no clear D. The CDR3 contains 17 residues. V was clipped by 0 bases and J by 0 bases, with 12 bases between them. Germline CDR1 reads LNHNV; CDR2 reads YYDKDF (reference sequence). Written as DNA, the CDR3 is TGTGCCACCAGCAGAGATAGGCAGCGATATAGCAATCAGCCCCAGCATTTT. Translating gives CATSRDRQRYSNQPQHF.

The chain couples TRBV7-3 to TRBJ2-1; a possible D gene is TRBD2 (5 bases). Looked up from germline, CDR1 is SGHTA and CDR2 is FQGTGA. The CDR3 sequence is 14 residues long. V was cut by 5 bases and J by 3 bases, with 11 bases left in between. CDR3 sequence reads: CASSPTRDYNEQFF. The CDR3 DNA follows: TGTGCCAGCAGCCCCACCCGGGACTACAATGAGCAGTTCTTC.

CDR3 coding DNA: TGTGCCAGCAGCCAAGGGGACCGCGGGGGGGAGACCCAGTACTTC. Amino acids: CASSQGDRGGETQYF. The rearrangement joins TRBV3-1 (or the pseudogene TRBV3-2) to TRBJ2-5; 8 bases agree with TRBD2. CDR1 is LGHDT, CDR2 YNNKEL, per germline (reference sequence). CDR3 size: 15 residues. The ends lost 1 base at V and 5 bases at J; junction bases unmatched: 6.

The CDR3 DNA reads TGTGCCAGCAGGATAGGGTTGAAGGCTTTCTTT. As protein: CASRIGLKAFF. This chain connects TRBV14 to TRBJ1-1; D not resolved. This CDR3 has 11 amino acids. CDR1 and CDR2 (germline): SGHDN, FVKESK. The V end was cut by 6 bases, the J end by 11 bases, with 13 bases between.

The rearrangement links TRBV4-2 to TRBJ2-7; 9 nucleotides align to TRBD2. There are 19 residues in the CDR3. V trimming: 3 bases; J trimming: 3 bases; junction bases outside the gene matches: 18. Germline V CDR1 and CDR2: LGHNA, YNFKEQ. Here the CDR3 reads CASSHSGHIGGRVGYEQYF. The CDR3 DNA is TGTGCCAGCAGCCATTCGGGGCACATTGGCGGGAGGGTTGGCTACGAGCAGTACTTC.

The V gene is TRBV10-3, the J gene TRBJ2-3, with D perhaps matching TRBD2 (6 bases). CDR3 length equals 16 residues. The germline V gene encodes CDR1 ENHRY and CDR2 SYGVKD. With 2 bases removed from V and 0 bases from J, the gap between germline ends came to 12 bases. This CDR3 is CAISEPSALSTDTQYF. The CDR3 coding sequence is TGTGCCATCAGTGAGCCTAGCGCGCTTAGCACAGATACGCAGTATTTT.

The chain combines TRBV7-8 with TRBJ1-6, with 9 bases identical to TRBD1. The CDR3 extends over 15 amino acids. Germline V gives CDR1 SGHVS, CDR2 FQNEAQ. V lost 5 bases, J lost 9 bases, and 8 bases stayed unmatched. The CDR3 nucleotides read TGTGCCAGCAGCCCCGGGACAGGGCAGACTTCACCCCTCCACTTT. Encoded protein: CASSPGTGQTSPLHF.

The chain links TRBV4-1 to TRBJ2-2; 10 bases agree with TRBD2. V shed 1 base and J 7 bases; nucleotides not matched to a gene: 9. This CDR3 comprises 17 residues. Germline loops: CDR1 MGHRA, CDR2 YSYEKL. The CDR3 is CASSQGQRAGGNGELFF. The CDR3 nucleotides are TGCGCCAGCAGCCAAGGGCAAAGAGCGGGAGGGAACGGGGAGCTGTTTTTT.

The rearrangement uses TRBV5-1 and TRBJ1-1, with a possible D match to TRBD1 (5 bases). This CDR3 comprises 14 residues. V was shortened by 3 bases and J by 3 bases, with 12 bases between the two germline ends. Germline lookup yields CDR1 SGHRS and CDR2 YFSETQ. The DNA of the CDR3 is TGCGCCAGCAGCTCCGAGGGGTACTACACTGAAGCTTTCTTT. Protein product: CASSSEGYYTEAFF.

This chain uses TRBV27 with TRBJ2-5; D not certain. The V gene's germline CDR1 is MNHEY and CDR2 SMNVEV (reference sequence). V lost 5 bases and J 1 base, leaving 14 bases between the germline ends. The CDR3 is 15 residues long. CDR3 protein: CASSRRGPTQETQYF. CDR3 DNA: TGTGCCAGCAGTAGAAGAGGACCGACCCAAGAGACCCAGTACTTC.

The rearrangement uses TRBV11-1 and TRBJ2-5, with unresolved D. The CDR3 extends over 13 amino acids. Germline assignment: CDR1 SGHAT and CDR2 FQDESV (reference sequence). The V end was cut by 5 bases, the J end by 5 bases, with 12 bases between. The CDR3 DNA follows: TGTGCCAGCAGCCCGAGATCCAGGGAGACCCAGTACTTC. Protein: CASSPRSRETQYF.

The chain is built from TRBV2 and TRBJ1-1; D is possibly TRBD1 (5 bases). Trimming removed 2 bases from V and 6 bases from J, with 16 bases in between. Germline V gene sequence: CDR1 SNHLY, CDR2 FYNNEI. There are 15 residues in the CDR3. The CDR3 nucleotides are TGTGCCAGCAGTGAAAGGTCCAGGGACGCCCCTGAAGCTTTCTTT. Its translation: CASSERSRDAPEAFF.

The chain recombines TRBV7-9 with TRBJ2-7; D perhaps matches TRBD2 (5 bases). CDR1 SEHNR and CDR2 FQNEAQ come from the germline V gene (reference sequence). V gave up 4 bases and J gave up 3 bases, with 16 bases separating them. The CDR3 spans 15 residues. The CDR3, as DNA: TGTGCCAGCAGCTCGGCCGGGGATGTGCGCTACGAGCAGTACTTC. It encodes CASSSAGDVRYEQYF. The whole variable domain, remainder taken from reference TRBV7-9 and TRBJ2-7, is DTGVSQNPRHKITKRGQNVTFRCDPISEHNRLYWYRQTLGQGPEFLTYFQNEAQLEKSRLLSDRFSAERPKGSFSTLEIQRTEQGDSAMYLCASSSAGDVRYEQYFGPGTRLTVT.

The V and J genes are TRBV6-7 and TRBJ2-7; no clear D. TRBV6-7 carries the ORF label, with uncertain function. This CDR3 has 14 residues. The V end was cut by 8 bases, the J end by 3 bases, with 17 bases between. The CDR3 nucleotides read TGTGCCAGCCCCCGGCCTCCCCAATTCTACGAGCAGTACTTC. It encodes CASPRPPQFYEQYF.

Worth noting for this clone: Other DNA variants within this sample encode the same CDR3. The V call is TRBV5-1, the J call TRBJ2-5; 10 bases map to TRBD2. The CDR3 loop spans 14 amino acids. Germline CDR1 reads SGHRS; CDR2 reads YFSETQ. The V and J ends lost 2 bases and 5 bases, in that order; junction bases with no gene match: 3. The CDR3 spells CASSFLAGEETQYF. As DNA, the CDR3 is TGCGCCAGCAGCTTTCTAGCGGGAGAGGAGACCCAGTACTTC. Drawing the rest from reference TRBV5-1 and TRBJ2-5, the complete variable domain is KAGVTQTPRYLIKTRGQQVTLSCSPISGHRSVSWYQQTPGQGLQFLFEYFSETQRNKGNFPGRFSGRQFSNSRSEMNVSTLELGDSALYLCASSFLAGEETQYFGPGTRLLVL.

The V call is TRBV19, the J call TRBJ2-7; perhaps TRBD2 as D (6 bases). V gave up 2 bases and J gave up 2 bases, with 13 bases separating them. The CDR3 length is 15 residues. Germline loops: CDR1 LNHDA, CDR2 SQIVND (reference sequence). The CDR3 nucleotides read TGTGCCAGTAGTATAAGGTTCCCGGGAGCCTACGAGCAGTACTTC. Translating gives CASSIRFPGAYEQYF.

The rearrangement joins TRBV4-3 to TRBJ2-4; possibly TRBD2 for D (5 bases). The CDR3 has 15 amino acids. The germline V gene encodes CDR1 LGHNA and CDR2 YSLEER. Deletions cut 1 base from V and 0 bases from J, with 7 bases between. CDR3: CASSQGGLAKNIQYF. CDR3 bases: TGCGCCAGCAGCCAAGGAGGACTAGCCAAAAACATTCAGTACTTC.

V and J are TRBV4-2 and TRBJ2-1, with no clear D. The CDR3 extends over 15 amino acids. V was clipped by 3 bases and J by 5 bases, with 14 bases between them. The germline V gene encodes CDR1 LGHNA and CDR2 YNFKEQ. The CDR3 spells CASSHLGNVNNEQFF. In DNA, the CDR3 is TGTGCCAGCAGCCATTTAGGAAATGTTAACAATGAGCAGTTCTTC.

This clone came up a few times. This CDR3 reads CASGRTENIQYF. CDR3 DNA: TGTGCCAGCGGAAGGACAGAAAACATTCAGTACTTC. The chain has TRBV7-9 and TRBJ2-4, with D possibly being TRBD1 (6 bases). CDR3 length: 12 amino acids. From germline, CDR1 is SEHNR and CDR2 FQNEAQ (reference sequence). V was pared by 8 bases and J by 5 bases, with 10 bases between.